These T cell receptor beta chains were read from a single sample in a study of radiation and T cells in renal cell carcinoma. Clones were read by immunoSEQ multiplex PCR, and TCRdb kept only the in-frame ones, dropping some. The table records some 130,000 clones, approximately 78% of them present only once. The specimen was blood, collected from a patient whose treatment included radiotherapy and nephrectomy. All receptors derive from a woman in her sixties with renal cell carcinoma. CDR3s leave out the opening cysteine and the closing phenylalanine or tryptophan.

V	J	CDR3
TRBV13	TRBJ1-2	ASSSGRLGSDYT
TRBV28	TRBJ1-2	ASSSFRLGGYT
TRBV19	TRBJ2-4	ASSVKREGGNIQY
TRBV30	TRBJ1-3	AWVRTVGGNTIY
TRBV11-3	TRBJ2-2	ASSLNQANTGELF
TRBV7-3	TRBJ1-1	ASSNQAGGTEAF
TRBV2	TRBJ2-7	ASSETGRGQQY
TRBV5-1	TRBJ1-1	ASSPSGSHNTEAF
TRBV10-1	TRBJ2-2	ASSSNRNTGELF
TRBV2	TRBJ2-7	ASSSGGPGGG
TRBV9	TRBJ2-2	ASDRVNTGELF
TRBV7-7	TRBJ2-7	ASSLGALPYEQY
TRBV7-3	TRBJ2-2	ASTLDGNTGELF
TRBV14	TRBJ1-2	ASSQGGGYGYT
TRBV15	TRBJ2-1	ATRLAGYYNEQF
TRBV5-4	TRBJ2-2	ASSLGGRVDRTGELF
TRBV11-2	TRBJ2-5	ASSLQRGGKTQY
TRBV7-2	TRBJ1-2	ASSPGPTYGYT